This T cell receptor beta chain was found in a study of CD4 and CD8 cells across lung adenocarcinoma regions. One entry per CDR3 protein results from TCRdb running MiXCR on the PCR reads. There are about 25,000 distinct CDR3 sequences in the sample; under 60% occur only once, and 45% to 60% lies in the top ten. The patients had localized lung adenocarcinoma, a non-small cell subtype. J gave up 2 bases and V 2 bases, and 7 bases lay outside the gene matches. The germline gives CDR1 MNHEY, CDR2 SMNVEV (reference sequence). The CDR3 runs to 16 residues. V usage is TRBV27 and J usage is TRBJ2-3; TRBD1 matches at 7 bases. This receptor was identified in a male donor with lung adenocarcinoma. The CD4 and CD8 labels of this study may be unreliable. Sequences were obtained from CD8+ T cells from the center of a lung tumor. The CDR3 DNA sequence: TGTGCCAGCAGTTTAGTCGGGACAGCCCTCACAGATACGCAGTATTTT. Protein: CASSLVGTALTDTQYF.